This T cell receptor (beta chain) was documented in a study of cytomegalovirus exposure and HLA in healthy donors. Across the study: Just over 80% of several hundred genotyped donors fell in the Caucasian-associated ancestry cluster. Study-level findings and limits: TCR beta V segments were, for the most part, productive about 87% or about 30% of the time in an earlier analysis.

The primer mix had 60 Vbeta and 13 Jbeta primers. The data were produced by immunoSEQ multiplex PCR, yet TCRdb's version contains in-frame clones alone and is incomplete. The sample records about 98,000 clones, around 67% being singletons. CDR3 length: 15 amino acids. Per germline, CDR1 MNHNY and CDR2 SVGAGI (reference sequence). Trimming removed 5 bases from V and 6 bases from J; junction bases left unmatched: 3. Note on this clone: The antigen remains undetermined.

The sequence was collected from a man between 45 and 60 years old in good health and CMV-seronegative. Specimen: PBMCs. The chain recombines TRBV6-6 with TRBJ2-1; 14 bases match TRBD2. CDR3 sequence (DNA): TGTGCCAGCAGTACCGGGACTAGCGGGGGCAATGAGCAGTTCTTC. Protein sequence: CASSTGTSGGNEQFF.